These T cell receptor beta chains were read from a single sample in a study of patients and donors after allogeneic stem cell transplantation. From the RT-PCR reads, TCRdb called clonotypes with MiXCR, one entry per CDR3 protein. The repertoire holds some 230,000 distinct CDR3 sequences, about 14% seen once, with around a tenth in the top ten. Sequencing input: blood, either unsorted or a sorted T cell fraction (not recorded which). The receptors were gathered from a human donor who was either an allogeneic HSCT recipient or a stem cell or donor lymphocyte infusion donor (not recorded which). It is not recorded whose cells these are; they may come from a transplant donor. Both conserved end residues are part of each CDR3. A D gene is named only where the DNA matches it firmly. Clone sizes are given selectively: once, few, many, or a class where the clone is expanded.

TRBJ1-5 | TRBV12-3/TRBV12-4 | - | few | CASSLQGRFGQPQHF | TGTGCCAGCAGTTTACAAGGACGTTTTGGTCAGCCCCAGCATTTT
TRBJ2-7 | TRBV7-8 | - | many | CASSFGRTYEQYF | TGTGCCAGCAGCTTCGGCAGGACCTACGAGCAGTACTTC
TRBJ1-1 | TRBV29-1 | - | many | CSSVGASQDTTEAFF | TGCAGCTCCGTTGGAGCGTCTCAGGATACCACTGAAGCTTTCTTT
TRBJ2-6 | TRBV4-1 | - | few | CASSAEPGLGANVLTF | TGCGCCAGCAGCGCAGAACCAGGGCTCGGGGCCAACGTCCTGACTTTC
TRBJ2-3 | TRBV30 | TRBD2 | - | CAWSVAGGTDTQYF | TGTGCCTGGTCAGTAGCGGGGGGCACAGATACGCAGTATTTT
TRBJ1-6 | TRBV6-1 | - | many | CASSMTVYNSPLHF | TGTGCCAGCAGTATGACTGTATATAATTCACCCCTCCACTTT
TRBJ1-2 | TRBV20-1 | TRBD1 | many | CSARVIQGQGYTF | TGCAGTGCTAGAGTAATACAGGGGCAGGGCTACACCTTC
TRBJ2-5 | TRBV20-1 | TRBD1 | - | CSAREGGDRAFLKETQYF | TGCAGTGCTAGAGAGGGTGGGGACAGGGCCTTTCTTAAAGAGACCCAGTACTTC
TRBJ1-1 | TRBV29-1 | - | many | CSVSSGNTEAFF | TGCAGCGTTTCGTCAGGGAACACTGAAGCTTTCTTT
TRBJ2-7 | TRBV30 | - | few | CAWSPNYEQYF | TGTGCCTGGAGCCCTAACTACGAGCAGTACTTC
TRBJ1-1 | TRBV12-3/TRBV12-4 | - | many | CASSLKQGTEAFF | TGTGCCAGCAGCCTCAAACAGGGAACTGAAGCTTTCTTT
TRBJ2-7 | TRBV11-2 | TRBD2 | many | CASSPGLAGYEQYF | TGTGCCAGCAGCCCAGGACTAGCGGGATACGAGCAGTACTTC
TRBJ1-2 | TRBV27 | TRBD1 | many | CASGRQGLYYGYTF | TGTGCCAGCGGAAGACAGGGACTTTACTATGGCTACACCTTC
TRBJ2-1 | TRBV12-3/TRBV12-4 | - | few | CASSGGSAEQFF | TGTGCCAGCAGTGGGGGTTCGGCTGAGCAGTTCTTC
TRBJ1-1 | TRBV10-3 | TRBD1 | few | CAISETGGSEAFF | TGTGCCATCAGTGAGACAGGGGGATCAGAAGCTTTCTTT
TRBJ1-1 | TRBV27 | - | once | CASKRSQEEAFF | TGTGCCAGCAAAAGGTCCCAGGAAGAAGCTTTCTTT
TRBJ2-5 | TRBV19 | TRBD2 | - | CASSIRLAGQQETQYF | TGTGCCAGTAGTATCCGCCTAGCGGGACAGCAAGAGACCCAGTACTTC
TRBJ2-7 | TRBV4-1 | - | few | CASSQDLVQGYEQYF | TGCGCCAGCAGCCAAGATCTAGTTCAGGGCTACGAGCAGTACTTC
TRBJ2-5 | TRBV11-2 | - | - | CASSLVEGVETQYF | TGTGCCAGCAGCCTCGTGGAGGGAGTAGAGACCCAGTACTTC
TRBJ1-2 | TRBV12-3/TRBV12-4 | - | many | CASSLVGGTNYGYTF | TGTGCCAGCAGTTTAGTCGGAGGTACTAACTATGGCTACACCTTC
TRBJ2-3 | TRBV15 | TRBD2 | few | CATSPRLAGGSDTQYF | TGTGCCACCAGCCCGCGACTAGCGGGGGGGTCTGATACGCAGTATTTT
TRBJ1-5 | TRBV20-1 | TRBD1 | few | CSARDRDRGRFSNQPQHF | TGCAGTGCTAGAGATCGGGACAGGGGAAGATTTAGCAATCAGCCCCAGCATTTT
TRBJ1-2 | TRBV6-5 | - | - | CASSSRIGYTF | TGTGCCAGCAGTTCAAGGATCGGCTACACCTTC
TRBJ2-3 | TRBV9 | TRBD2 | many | CASSVALAGGLVDTQYF | TGTGCCAGCAGCGTAGCCCTAGCGGGGGGGCTAGTAGATACGCAGTATTTT
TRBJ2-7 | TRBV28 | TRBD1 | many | CASRDRGRHEQYF | TGTGCCAGCAGAGACAGGGGGCGGCACGAGCAGTACTTC
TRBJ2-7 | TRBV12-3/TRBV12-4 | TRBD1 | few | CASSQGTGLNDEQYF | TGTGCCAGCAGTCAAGGGACAGGGTTGAACGACGAGCAGTACTTC
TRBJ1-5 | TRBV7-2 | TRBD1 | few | CASSPRGTGVIQPQHF | TGTGCCAGCAGCCCTAGAGGTACAGGGGTGATTCAGCCCCAGCATTTT
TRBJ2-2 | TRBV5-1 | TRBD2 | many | CASSHRTSGSTGELFF | TGCGCCAGCAGCCATCGGACTAGCGGGAGCACCGGGGAGCTGTTTTTT
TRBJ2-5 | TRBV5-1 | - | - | CASSLDPPGSQYF | TGCGCCAGCAGCTTGGACCCCCCTGGGTCCCAGTACTTC
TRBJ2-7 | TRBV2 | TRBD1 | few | CASSSTGGPGYEQYF | TGTGCCAGCAGTTCCACAGGGGGCCCGGGATACGAGCAGTACTTC
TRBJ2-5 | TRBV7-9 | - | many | CASSLGGQQETQYF | TGTGCCAGCAGCTTAGGAGGACAGCAAGAGACCCAGTACTTC
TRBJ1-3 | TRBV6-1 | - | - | CASSVSQGFGNTIYF | TGTGCCAGCAGTGTATCACAGGGTTTTGGAAACACCATATATTTT
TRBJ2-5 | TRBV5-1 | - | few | CASSLDRAGKETQYF | TGCGCCAGCAGCTTGGACAGGGCTGGTAAAGAGACCCAGTACTTC
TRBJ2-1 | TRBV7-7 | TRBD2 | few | CASSLRVGGGDYNEQFF | TGTGCTAGCAGCTTACGGGTCGGCGGGGGAGATTACAATGAGCAGTTCTTC
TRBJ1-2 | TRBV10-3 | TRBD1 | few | CATAGTGVKDYGYTF | TGTGCCACTGCCGGGACAGGGGTTAAGGATTATGGCTACACCTTC
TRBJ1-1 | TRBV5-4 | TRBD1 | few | CASSSQIGTGTEAFF | TGTGCCAGCAGCTCCCAGATTGGGACAGGCACTGAAGCTTTCTTT
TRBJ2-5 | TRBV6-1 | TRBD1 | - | CASSALQGSKTQYF | TGTGCCAGCAGTGCATTACAGGGGTCCAAGACCCAGTACTTC
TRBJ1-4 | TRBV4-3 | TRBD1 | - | CASSQNGQGREKLFF | TGCGCCAGCAGCCAAAACGGACAGGGGCGGGAAAAACTGTTTTTT
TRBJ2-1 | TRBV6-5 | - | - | CASSSSSTGGSDNEQFF | -
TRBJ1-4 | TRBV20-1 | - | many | CSARERGRVEKLFF | TGCAGTGCTAGAGAGAGAGGGCGTGTTGAAAAACTGTTTTTT
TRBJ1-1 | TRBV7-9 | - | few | CASSSQTGNTEAFF | TGTGCCAGCAGCTCCCAGACAGGGAACACTGAAGCTTTCTTT
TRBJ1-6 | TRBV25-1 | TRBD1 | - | CASRQGARPLHF | TGTGCCAGCCGACAGGGGGCGAGACCCCTCCACTTT
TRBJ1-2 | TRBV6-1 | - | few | CAGADWSRGLYTF | TGTGCCGGGGCGGACTGGTCGCGAGGGCTTTACACCTTC
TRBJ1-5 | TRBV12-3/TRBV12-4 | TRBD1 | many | CASSLEGQGYQPQHF | TGTGCCAGCAGTTTAGAGGGACAGGGATACCAGCCCCAGCATTTT
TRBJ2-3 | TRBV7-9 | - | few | CASRVGISTDTQYF | TGTGCCAGCCGAGTGGGGATAAGCACAGATACGCAGTATTTT
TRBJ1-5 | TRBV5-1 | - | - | CASSLAGREVSNQPQHF | TGCGCCAGCAGCTTGGCGGGCAGGGAGGTTAGCAATCAGCCCCAGCATTTT
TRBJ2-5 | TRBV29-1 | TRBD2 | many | CSCRSGGYQETQYF | TGCAGCTGTAGGAGCGGGGGGTACCAAGAGACCCAGTACTTC
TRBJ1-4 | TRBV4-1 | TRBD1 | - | CASSHLDRGLANEKLFF | TGCGCCAGCAGCCACCTAGACAGGGGGCTGGCTAATGAAAAACTGTTTTTT
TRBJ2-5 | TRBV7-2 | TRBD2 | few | CASSKAGGEETQYF | TGTGCCAGCAGCAAAGCTGGGGGGGAAGAGACCCAGTACTTC
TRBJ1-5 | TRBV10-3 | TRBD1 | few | CAISRQGFGQPQHF | TGTGCCATCAGTAGACAGGGATTTGGTCAGCCCCAGCATTTT
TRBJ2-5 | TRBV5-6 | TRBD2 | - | CASSVLAGNQETQYF | TGTGCCAGCAGCGTACTAGCGGGGAACCAAGAGACCCAGTACTTC